This entry is about one T cell receptor beta chain. Its cognate antigen has yet to be identified. It has no much larger one-base neighbor in the sample; base qualities were not kept. These data come from a study of blood T cell repertoires in COVID-19 (dated by TCRdb to the early 2020s). Describing the broader study: Collaborator samples came from the United States, Italy and Spain and covered acute and convalescent phases of COVID-19. The prospective study material was composed of cDNA or gDNA derived from T cells, B-cell-depleted T cells, or PBMCs. Deeply sampled blood TCRbeta repertoires from subjects exposed to, actively infected with, or recovered from COVID-19 were included in the dataset. A freely available public database, intended as a resource for researchers studying the immune response to SARS-CoV-2, is where the repertoires were released. Samples were obtained from the ongoing ImmuneRACE study (first 160 participants) and from about 1,300 subjects provided by 6 global collaborators. A de-identified subject ID, COVID-19 status, age in years and sex were almost always included in the sample metadata. HLA class I and class II types, where available, came from metadata supplied by the sample provider rather than from assay-based typing.

General conclusions and limits of the study: How much clinical and demographic metadata was included differed by source and by participant, and the metadata was provided uncurated.

One collaborating source in Seattle enrolled patients during active infection and followed them longitudinally through the course of disease. Each collaborating institution followed its own protocols to collect whole blood in K2EDTA tubes. Collaborator samples were shipped for TCRbeta analysis as frozen whole blood, isolated PBMCs, or DNA extracted from either sample type. TCRbeta CDR3 regions were amplified from genomic DNA using the immunoSEQ Assay, a bias-controlled multiplex PCR. In the source study's methods: The number of nucleated cells in each sample was estimated from the amplification of reference gene primers within the assay. To quantify the absolute abundance of each unique TCRbeta CDR3 rearrangement, sequence reads were collapsed and filtered. For each sample, productive Simpson clonality was calculated by taking the square root of Simpson's diversity index across productive rearrangements. The table comes from immuneACCESS by way of TCRdb, which keeps in-frame sequences with V and J called. Part of the clones is missing from these tables; in studies checked, under half for an unresolved V gene and the rest for unknown reasons. The DNA gave D and trimming, while V, J and clone size come from that table. Present in this sample are 200,000 or so clones, around 85% of which were seen just once. The ten largest clones capture about 0.95% of the sample.

The source material was peripheral blood. The clonotype was recovered from a man aged 55 to 70 with COVID-19, enrolled during active disease.

CDR3 protein: CASSLRSGRLSGSYNSPLHF. The nucleotides are TGTGCCAGCAGCTTGCGATCAGGGAGGTTGAGCGGATCCTATAATTCACCCCTCCACTTT. The rearrangement joined TRBV5-8 to TRBJ1-6, with TRBD1 perhaps the D gene, on 5 matching bases. The CDR3 covers 20 residues, taking in both the cysteine and the phenylalanine. The kept DNA is CDR3 alone, 60 bases in frame from the first base. From the germline V gene, CDR1 is SGHTS and CDR2 is YDEGEE. V and J lose 1 base and 1 base, and a span of 21 bases separates them.